This T cell receptor beta chain originates from a study of vaccination and CD4 T cells after COVID-19. Looking at the study overall: Cultures serving as controls received a peptide pool (CEFX or HIV-1 Nef) or no peptide.

The Oncomine TCR Beta short-read assay sequenced DNA from cultured CD4+ T cells. Each CDR3 protein gets one entry after TCRdb re-called the PCR reads with MiXCR. The data show about 25,000 distinct CDR3 sequences, 25% to 30% seen once. The J segment lost 5 bases and the V segment lost 12 bases, leaving 7 bases of the junction unmatched. This CDR3 comprises 13 residues. The germline CDR1 and CDR2 sequences are KGHDR and SFDVKD. Study outcomes and limitations: The median SARS-CoV-2-reactive clonotype number increased from around 19 to 38, without statistical significance.

Time point described: late sampling 161 to 241 days after vaccination in a few convalescent patients. Treatment of the sample: approximately 11-day PBMC culture with coronavirus spike peptide pools or control peptides (ViraFEST assay). ViraFEST sequenced TCRs after peptide-pool expansion of antigen-specific T cells. Comments on this clonotype: Its specificity is not known.

The sequence was obtained from a human donor who had recovered from COVID-19. The V call is TRBV24-1, the J call TRBJ2-5; 11 bases line up with TRBD1. This specimen consisted of CD4+ T cells from blood, cultured in vitro, obtained about 7 months after SARS-CoV-2 vaccination. The CDR3 bases are TGTGCCGGACAGGGGGCGAAGTGGGAGACCCAGTACTTC. This gives the protein CAGQGAKWETQYF.